Below, one TCR beta chain is given with its context. Source study methods: The authors estimated nucleated cell counts from reference gene primer amplification. Sequencing used immunoSEQ multiplex PCR; TCRdb keeps in-frame clones, though not all of them. For V, J and clone size, that table is used; D and trimming come from the DNA. The data hold around 94,000 clones, with around 86% observed a single time. Germline assignment: CDR1 MNHEY and CDR2 SVGAGI. The V gene end was trimmed by 6 bases and the J gene end by 1 base; junction bases not matched to a gene: 8. The CDR3 contains 15 residues. This specimen belongs to a study of blood T cell repertoires in COVID-19. Study overall: COVID-19 samples from acute and convalescent phases originated in the United States, Italy and Spain.

This sequence joins TRBV6-5 and TRBJ1-2, with 7 bases aligning to TRBD1. This receptor was obtained from a man in his fifties with active or convalescent COVID-19. Source material: peripheral blood. This CDR3 is CASRPLTGNNYGYTF. The CDR3 DNA reads TGTGCCAGCAGGCCTCTGACAGGGAATAACTATGGCTACACCTTC.